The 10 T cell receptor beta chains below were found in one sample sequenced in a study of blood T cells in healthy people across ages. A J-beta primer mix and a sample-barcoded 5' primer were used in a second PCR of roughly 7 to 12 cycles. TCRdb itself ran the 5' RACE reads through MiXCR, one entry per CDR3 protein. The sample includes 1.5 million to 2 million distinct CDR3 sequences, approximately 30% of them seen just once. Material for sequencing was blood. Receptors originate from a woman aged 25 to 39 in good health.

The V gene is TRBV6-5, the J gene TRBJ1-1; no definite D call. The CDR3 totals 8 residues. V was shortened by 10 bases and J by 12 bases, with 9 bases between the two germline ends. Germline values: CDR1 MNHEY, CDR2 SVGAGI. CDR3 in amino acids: CATPQPFF. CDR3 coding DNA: TGTGCCACCCCACAACCTTTCTTT.

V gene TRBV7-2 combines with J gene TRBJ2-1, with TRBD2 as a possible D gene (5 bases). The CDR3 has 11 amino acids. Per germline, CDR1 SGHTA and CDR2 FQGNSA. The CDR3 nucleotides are TGTGCGAGAGGGAGTTACAATGAGCAGTTCTTC. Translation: CARGSYNEQFF. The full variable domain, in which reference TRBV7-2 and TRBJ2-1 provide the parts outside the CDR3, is GAGVSQSPSNKVTEKGKDVELRCDPISGHTALYWYRQSLGQGLEFLIYFQGNSAPDKSGLPSDRFSAERTGGSVSTLTIQRTQQEDSAVYLCARGSYNEQFFGPGTRLTVL.

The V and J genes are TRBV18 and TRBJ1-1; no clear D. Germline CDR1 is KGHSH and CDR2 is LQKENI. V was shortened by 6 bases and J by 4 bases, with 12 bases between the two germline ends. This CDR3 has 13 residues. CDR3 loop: CASSTNLSTEAFF. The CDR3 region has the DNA TGTGCCAGCTCGACTAATTTGAGCACTGAAGCTTTCTTT.

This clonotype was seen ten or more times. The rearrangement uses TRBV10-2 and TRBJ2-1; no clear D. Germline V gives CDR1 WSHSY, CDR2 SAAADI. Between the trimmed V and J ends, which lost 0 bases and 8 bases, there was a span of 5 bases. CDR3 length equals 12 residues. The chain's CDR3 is CASSESGYEQFF. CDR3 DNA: TGCGCCAGCAGTGAGTCAGGGTATGAGCAGTTCTTC.

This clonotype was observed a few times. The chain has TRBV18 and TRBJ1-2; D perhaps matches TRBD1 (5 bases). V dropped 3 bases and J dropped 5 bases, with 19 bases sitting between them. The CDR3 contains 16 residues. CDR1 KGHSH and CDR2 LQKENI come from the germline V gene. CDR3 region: CASSPSLGTATYGYTF. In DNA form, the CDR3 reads TGTGCCAGCTCACCTTCCCTCGGGACGGCGACTTATGGCTACACCTTC.

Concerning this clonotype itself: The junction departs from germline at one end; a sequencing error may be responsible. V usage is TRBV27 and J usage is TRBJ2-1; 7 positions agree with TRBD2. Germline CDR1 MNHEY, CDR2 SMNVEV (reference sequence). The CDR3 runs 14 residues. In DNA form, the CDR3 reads TGTACCAGCAGTCCAGCGGGACCCTACAATGAGCAGTTCTTC. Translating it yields CTSSPAGPYNEQFF.

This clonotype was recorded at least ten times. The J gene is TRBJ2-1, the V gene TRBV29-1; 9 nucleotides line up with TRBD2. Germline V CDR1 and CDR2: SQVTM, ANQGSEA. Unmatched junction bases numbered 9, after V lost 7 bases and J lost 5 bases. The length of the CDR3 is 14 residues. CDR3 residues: CSAEGSGGHNEQFF. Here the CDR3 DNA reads TGCAGCGCTGAGGGTAGCGGGGGACACAATGAGCAGTTCTTC.

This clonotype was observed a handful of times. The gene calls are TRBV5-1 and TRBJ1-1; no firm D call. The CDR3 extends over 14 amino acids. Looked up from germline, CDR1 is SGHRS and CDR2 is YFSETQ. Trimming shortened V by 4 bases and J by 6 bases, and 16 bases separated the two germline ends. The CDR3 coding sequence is TGCGCCAGCAGCCTTGACTCCCGAGGGCCTGAAGCTTTCTTT. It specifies CASSLDSRGPEAFF.

CDR3 sequence: CAISAANTEAFF. CDR3 DNA sequence: TGTGCCATCAGTGCGGCAAACACTGAAGCTTTCTTT. The chain carries TRBV10-3 and TRBJ1-1; unclear D gene. V gave up 4 bases and J gave up 2 bases, with 5 bases separating them. The CDR3 loop spans 12 amino acids. Germline CDR1 reads ENHRY; CDR2 reads SYGVKD.

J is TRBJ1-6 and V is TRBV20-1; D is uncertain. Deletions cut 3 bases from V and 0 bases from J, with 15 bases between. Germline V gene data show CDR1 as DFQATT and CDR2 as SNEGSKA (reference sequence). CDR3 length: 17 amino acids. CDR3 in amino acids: CSARAATRSSYNSPLHF. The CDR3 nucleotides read TGCAGTGCTAGGGCGGCGACTCGCAGCTCCTATAATTCACCCCTCCACTTT.